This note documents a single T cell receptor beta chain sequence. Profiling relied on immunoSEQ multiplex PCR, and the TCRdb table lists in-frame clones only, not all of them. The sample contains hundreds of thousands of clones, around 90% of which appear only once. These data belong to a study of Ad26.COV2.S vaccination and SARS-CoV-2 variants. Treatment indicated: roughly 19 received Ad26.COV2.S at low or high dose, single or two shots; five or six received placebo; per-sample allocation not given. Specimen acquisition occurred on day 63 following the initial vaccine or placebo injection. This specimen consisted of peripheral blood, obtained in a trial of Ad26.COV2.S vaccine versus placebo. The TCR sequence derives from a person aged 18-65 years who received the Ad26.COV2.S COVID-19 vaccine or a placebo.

CDR3 sequence (DNA): TGTGCCAGCAGCCATGGGACAGGGAGACTATACGAGCAGTACTTC. Protein product: CASSHGTGRLYEQYF. The chain joins TRBV7-9 to TRBJ2-7, with 9 bases matching TRBD1. V gave up 5 bases and J gave up 4 bases; unmatched junction bases: 9. Per germline, CDR1 SEHNR and CDR2 FQNEAQ (reference sequence). This CDR3 contains 15 residues.